This T cell receptor (beta chain) was retrieved from a study of T cells in Graves' hyperthyroidism and ophthalmopathy. Diagnostic decisions used clinical symptoms, serum thyroxine and TRAb, thyroid ultrasound and orbital computed tomography. Amplified TCR beta CDR3 regions came from RNA transcripts. The TCR CDR3 first-round RT-PCR relied on the HTBI primer set. TCRdb redid the calling of the multiplex PCR reads with MiXCR, one entry per CDR3 protein. The table shows about 610,000 distinct CDR3 sequences, with roughly 14% occurring only once. Germline lookup yields CDR1 SNHLY and CDR2 FYNNEI. This CDR3 has 13 amino acids. With 1 base removed from V and 5 bases from J, the gap between germline ends came to 8 bases. Study-wide results and limits: Before onset, by a median of approximately 5.9 months, the model predicted ophthalmopathy. Stable hyperthyroidism was separated from ophthalmopathy by a model based on 13 V-J features.

With respect to this clonotype: Its specificity is unknown.

The chain combines TRBV2 with TRBJ2-5, with D hard to call. What was sequenced was blood. The clonotype was recovered from a woman in her thirties or forties with Graves' ophthalmopathy. Here the CDR3 DNA reads TGTGCCAGCAGTGAAGGCAGACCCGAGACCCAGTACTTC. Protein product: CASSEGRPETQYF.